The entry below gives a single T cell receptor (beta chain) sequence along with its context. The PCR was carried out with 60 Vbeta primers and 13 Jbeta primers. Some clones are missing from TCRdb's copy, which holds only in-frame ones; the method was immunoSEQ multiplex PCR. The sample lists 200,000 to 250,000 clones, around 80% occurring once. The data stem from a study of cytomegalovirus exposure and HLA in healthy donors. Study overall: Earlier work reported 100 million to 130 million unique TCR beta sequences from about 180 million T cells.

Trimming removed 5 bases at V and 6 bases at J, with 10 bases between. The CDR3 totals 12 residues. The germline CDR1 and CDR2 sequences are SEHNR and FQNEAQ (reference sequence). The sequence was obtained from a woman in her sixties in good health and CMV-seropositive. J is TRBJ1-1 and V is TRBV7-9; D remains unclear. The source material was PBMCs. CDR3 DNA sequence: TGTGCCAGCAGCCGCGAGACTCCTGAAGCTTTCTTT. Translated, it gives CASSRETPEAFF.